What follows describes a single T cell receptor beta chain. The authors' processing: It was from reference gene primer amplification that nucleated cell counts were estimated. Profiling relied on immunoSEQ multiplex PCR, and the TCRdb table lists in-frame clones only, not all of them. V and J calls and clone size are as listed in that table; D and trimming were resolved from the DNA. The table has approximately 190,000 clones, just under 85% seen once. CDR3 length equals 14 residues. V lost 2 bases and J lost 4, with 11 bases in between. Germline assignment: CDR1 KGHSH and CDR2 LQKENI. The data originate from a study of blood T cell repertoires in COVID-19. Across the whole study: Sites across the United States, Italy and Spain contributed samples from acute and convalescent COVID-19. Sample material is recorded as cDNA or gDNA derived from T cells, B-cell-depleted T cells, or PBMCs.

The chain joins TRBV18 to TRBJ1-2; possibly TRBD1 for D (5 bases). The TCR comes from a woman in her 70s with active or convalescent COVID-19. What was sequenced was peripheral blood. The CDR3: CASSPAGEPYGYTF. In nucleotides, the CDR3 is TGTGCCAGCTCACCAGCGGGGGAGCCCTATGGCTACACCTTC.